Shown below are 28 T cell receptor beta chains from a single sample sequenced in a study of OX40 agonist ivuxolimab in advanced cancers. Using immunoSEQ multiplex PCR, the repertoire was profiled, and TCRdb retains in-frame clones only, with some absent. The table includes tens of thousands of clones, nearly 90% detected once. The source was CD4+ or CD8+ T cells sorted from blood, collected in a trial of the OX40 agonist ivuxolimab. These receptor sequences come from an adult with an advanced solid tumor such as melanoma, head and neck, liver or kidney cancer.

J is TRBJ2-7 and V is TRBV7-8; 9 bases agree with TRBD2. Germline-derived CDR1 and CDR2 are SGHVS and FQNEAQ. The CDR3 extends over 14 amino acids. After removal of 1 base from V and 5 bases from J, the junction contained 3 bases not matched to a gene. The CDR3, as DNA: TGTGCCAGCAGCTTAGTAGCGGGAGTACACGAGCAGTACTTC. Amino acids: CASSLVAGVHEQYF.

J is TRBJ2-2 and V is TRBV14; tentatively, D is TRBD1 (6 bases). The CDR3 is made up of 15 amino acids. Trimming shortened V by 0 bases and J by 6 bases, and 11 bases separated the two germline ends. Germline-derived CDR1 and CDR2 are SGHDN and FVKESK. CDR3 residues: CASSQDFAGAGELFF. CDR3 DNA: TGTGCCAGCAGCCAAGACTTCGCAGGGGCCGGGGAGCTGTTTTTT.

The chain uses TRBV10-3 and TRBJ1-2; possibly TRBD1 for D (5 bases). V was clipped by 0 bases and J by 4 bases, with 15 bases between them. This CDR3 comprises 16 residues. From germline, CDR1 is ENHRY and CDR2 SYGVKD. The CDR3: CAISESGRGFVYGYTF. The CDR3 DNA reads as TGTGCCATCAGTGAGTCGGGACGGGGATTCGTCTATGGCTACACCTTC.

V gene TRBV9 combines with J gene TRBJ2-1; 9 nucleotides agree with TRBD2. The CDR3 contains 16 residues. V dropped 2 bases and J dropped 5; count of bases not matched to a gene: 8. The germline CDR1 and CDR2 sequences are SGDLS and YYNGEE. The CDR3: CASSVTGTSWDNEQFF. The CDR3 bases are TGTGCCAGCAGCGTTACCGGGACTAGCTGGGACAATGAGCAGTTCTTC.

The chain employs TRBV5-8 and TRBJ1-5, with D hard to call. The CDR3 totals 13 residues. Between the trimmed V and J ends, which lost 0 bases and 1 base, there was a span of 2 bases. Germline-derived CDR1 and CDR2 are SGHTS and YDEGEE. CDR3 sequence: CASSLGSNQPQHF. DNA for the CDR3: TGTGCCAGCAGCTTGGGCAGCAATCAGCCCCAGCATTTT.

CDR3 coding DNA: TGTGCCAGCAGCTTGGTAACATGGACTAGCGAGCTATACAATGAGCAGTTCTTC. As protein: CASSLVTWTSELYNEQFF. The genes are TRBV5-4 and TRBJ2-1, with 9 bases matching TRBD2. The CDR3 contains 18 residues. Trimming at V came to 0 bases and at J to 4 bases, leaving 11 bases not matched to a gene. From germline, CDR1 is SGHNT and CDR2 YYREEE (reference sequence).

V gene TRBV5-4 combines with J gene TRBJ2-7; possible D gene TRBD2, 6 bases. Between the trimmed V and J ends, which lost 0 bases and 2 bases, there was a span of 9 bases. Per germline, CDR1 SGHNT and CDR2 YYREEE (reference sequence). The CDR3 runs to 14 residues. The CDR3 DNA sequence: TGTGCCAGCAGCTTGGAAGGAGGGACCTACGAGCAGTACTTC. Protein sequence: CASSLEGGTYEQYF.

The chain carries TRBV28 and TRBJ2-5, with D tentatively TRBD1 (6 bases). The germline V and J ends were trimmed by 6 bases and 4 bases, with 12 bases remaining between them. This CDR3 region has 13 residues. Germline V gives CDR1 MDHEN, CDR2 SYDVKM. As DNA, the CDR3 is TGTGCCAGCAGCCAGGGGTTGGGAGAGACCCAGTACTTC. The encoded protein is CASSQGLGETQYF.

V usage is TRBV28 and J usage is TRBJ1-6, with D possibly matching TRBD1 (6 bases). V lost 3 bases and J lost 11, with 11 bases in between. Germline CDR1 MDHEN, CDR2 SYDVKM. CDR3 size: 13 residues. CDR3 amino acids: CASSFRGQAPLHF. CDR3 nucleotide sequence: TGTGCCAGCAGTTTCAGGGGTCAGGCACCCCTCCACTTT.

The chain employs TRBV5-4 and TRBJ2-1; D is possibly TRBD1 (5 bases). This CDR3 has 15 residues. Deletions cut 4 bases from V and 8 bases from J, with 19 bases between. Germline V gene data show CDR1 as SGHNT and CDR2 as YYREEE (reference sequence). Written as DNA, the CDR3 is TGTGCCAGCAGCCCCCCCATAAGGGGCCAAGATGAGCAGTTCTTC. Translated: CASSPPIRGQDEQFF.

The chain uses TRBV5-6 and TRBJ2-3, with no clear D. Trimming removed 0 bases at V and 4 bases at J, with 12 bases between. The germline CDR1 and CDR2 sequences are SGHDT and YYEEEE. This CDR3 has 15 residues. The CDR3 spells CASSLEIAWADTQYF. CDR3 sequence (DNA): TGTGCCAGCAGCTTGGAGATAGCCTGGGCAGATACGCAGTATTTT. The full variable domain, with the rest looked up from reference TRBV5-6 and TRBJ2-3, is DAGVTQSPTHLIKTRGQQVTLRCSPKSGHDTVSWYQQALGQGPQFIFQYYEEEERQRGNFPDRFSGHQFPNYSSELNVNALLLGDSALYLCASSLEIAWADTQYFGPGTRLTVL.

This clone is a singleton in its sample. The V and J genes are TRBV28 and TRBJ1-4; D ambiguous. The CDR3 has 17 residues. V was pared by 3 bases and J by 0 bases, with 14 bases between. The V gene's germline CDR1 is MDHEN and CDR2 SYDVKM. As DNA, the CDR3 is TGTGCCAGCAGTTTTGACGAACCGAAATCAACTAATGAAAAACTGTTTTTT. It specifies CASSFDEPKSTNEKLFF. The full variable domain, its missing parts supplied by reference TRBV28 and TRBJ1-4, is DVKVTQSSRYLVKRTGEKVFLECVQDMDHENMFWYRQDPGLGLRLIYFSYDVKMKEKGDIPEGYSVSREKKERFSLILESASTNQTSMYLCASSFDEPKSTNEKLFFGSGTQLSVL.

The V call is TRBV7-9, the J call TRBJ2-1, with D uncertain. The germline CDR1 and CDR2 sequences are SEHNR and FQNEAQ (reference sequence). V lost 6 bases and J 2 bases, leaving 8 bases between the germline ends. There are 13 residues in the CDR3. The CDR3 protein is CASRGWAYNEQFF. The CDR3 bases are TGTGCCAGCAGGGGGTGGGCCTACAATGAGCAGTTCTTC. The full variable domain, in which reference TRBV7-9 and TRBJ2-1 provide the parts outside the CDR3, is DTGVSQNPRHKITKRGQNVTFRCDPISEHNRLYWYRQTLGQGPEFLTYFQNEAQLEKSRLLSDRFSAERPKGSFSTLEIQRTEQGDSAMYLCASRGWAYNEQFFGPGTRLTVL.

Written as DNA, the CDR3 is TGTGCCAGCAGCCAGGAGACTAGCAGATACTACAATGAGCAGTTCTTC. It encodes CASSQETSRYYNEQFF. This chain joins TRBV14 and TRBJ2-1; 7 bases are a match to TRBD2. The J segment lost 3 bases and the V segment lost 3 bases, leaving 8 bases of the junction unmatched. CDR1 is SGHDN and CDR2 is FVKESK in the germline V gene. The CDR3 consists of 16 residues.

The rearrangement joins TRBV5-5 to TRBJ2-7; 10 bases agree with TRBD2. The germline V gene has CDR1 SGHKS and CDR2 YYEKEE (reference sequence). The CDR3 covers 15 residues. V gave up 3 bases and J gave up 2 bases; unmatched junction bases: 5. CDR3 in DNA: TGTGCCAGCAGCTCCGGACTAGCGGAAACCTACGAGCAGTACTTC. It yields the protein CASSSGLAETYEQYF.

The V and J genes are TRBV7-9 and TRBJ1-2; D is undetermined. The length of the CDR3 is 12 residues. The ends were cut back, 5 bases at V and 6 bases at J, with 10 bases in the middle. The V gene's germline CDR1 is SEHNR and CDR2 FQNEAQ (reference sequence). The DNA for the CDR3 is TGTGCCAGCAGCCGTCTCAAGGATGGCTACACCTTC. This encodes CASSRLKDGYTF.

The V gene is TRBV7-2, the J gene TRBJ1-2; D gene ambiguous. CDR1 and CDR2 from the germline V gene are SGHTA and FQGNSA. V was shortened by 0 bases and J by 2 bases, with 7 bases between the two germline ends. The CDR3 sequence is 14 residues long. Here the CDR3 DNA reads TGTGCCAGCAGCTTAGCTGGTGCGAACTATGGCTACACCTTC. Translation gives CASSLAGANYGYTF.

This sequence joins TRBV2 and TRBJ2-3, with D possibly being TRBD1 (5 bases). CDR1 is SNHLY and CDR2 is FYNNEI in the germline V gene. V lost 6 bases and J 8 bases, leaving 12 bases between the germline ends. The CDR3 consists of 12 residues. CDR3: CASSPGMTTQYF. For the CDR3, the DNA is TGTGCCAGCAGCCCAGGGATGACTACGCAGTATTTT.

V and J are TRBV7-2 and TRBJ2-7; 10 nucleotides agree with TRBD2. The trim removed 5 bases at V and 7 bases at J, leaving 11 bases unmatched. The CDR3 runs 15 residues. The germline CDR1 and CDR2 sequences are SGHTA and FQGNSA. The DNA for the CDR3 is TGTGCCAGCAGCCCGTCTAGCGGGAGTTTCGGGGAGCAGTACTTC. Translating gives CASSPSSGSFGEQYF.

The J gene is TRBJ1-6, the V gene TRBV27; D unresolved. The V gene lost 4 bases and the J gene lost 18 bases, with 19 bases spanning the gap. The CDR3 contains 13 residues. Germline-derived CDR1 and CDR2 are MNHEY and SMNVEV (reference sequence). CDR3 region: CASSSTGRLAPHF. CDR3 in DNA: TGTGCCAGCAGTTCAACCGGGAGACTCGCTCCCCACTTT.

The chain couples TRBV10-1 to TRBJ2-1; 8 nucleotides line up with TRBD2. With 2 bases clipped from V and 8 bases from J, the junction kept 11 bases outside the gene matches. The CDR3 contains 16 residues. CDR1 and CDR2 (germline): WNHNN, SYGVQD (reference sequence). The CDR3 coding sequence is TGCGCCAGCAGTGAGGAGGCGGGAGGCCCCCTGGATGAGCAGTTCTTC. As protein: CASSEEAGGPLDEQFF.

The V and J genes are TRBV10-2 and TRBJ2-5, with TRBD2 as a possible D gene (5 bases). The J call could be wrong; TRBJ2-7 is a better fit for the DNA end. From germline, CDR1 is WSHSY and CDR2 SAAADI. This CDR3 is 15 amino acids long. In DNA, the CDR3 is TGCGCCAGCAGTGAGTCGAACAGAGGGTCCTACGAGCAGTACTTC. Its translation is CASSESNRGSYEQYF.

The V call is TRBV6-5, the J call TRBJ2-7, with 10 positions matching TRBD2. The CDR3 length is 14 residues. Trimming cost V 7 bases and J 6 bases; bases outside gene matches: 9. Germline V lookup: CDR1 MNHEY, CDR2 SVGAGI. CDR3 in amino acids: CASTALAGVGEQYF. The CDR3 DNA is TGTGCCAGCACCGCGCTAGCGGGAGTTGGCGAGCAGTACTTC.

The CDR3, as DNA: TGTGCCAGCTCCCCGGGACAGGAATATGGAAACACCATATATTTT. This gives the protein CASSPGQEYGNTIYF. The chain is built from TRBV18 and TRBJ1-3; 8 bases match TRBD1. Germline-derived CDR1 and CDR2 are KGHSH and LQKENI. With 6 bases clipped from V and 3 bases from J, the junction kept 7 bases outside the gene matches. There are 15 residues in the CDR3.

The CDR3: CAISRDGLREKLFF. The CDR3 region has the DNA TGTGCCATCAGTAGGGACGGCCTCCGTGAAAAACTGTTTTTT. The V and J genes are TRBV10-3 and TRBJ1-4, with D possibly TRBD1 on 5 matching bases. Looked up from germline, CDR1 is ENHRY and CDR2 is SYGVKD. The CDR3 covers 14 residues. Trimming left V 5 bases short and J 7 bases short, with 14 bases between.

The chain combines TRBV5-6 with TRBJ2-7, with TRBD2 matching 8 bases. The CDR3 consists of 13 residues. Germline V CDR1 and CDR2: SGHDT, YYEEEE. The V gene end was trimmed by 2 bases and the J gene end by 6 bases; junction bases not matched to a gene: 4. The CDR3 DNA follows: TGTGCCAGCAGCTTAGCTCTAGCGGGCGAGCAGTACTTC. Amino acid sequence: CASSLALAGEQYF.

This chain uses TRBV25-1 with TRBJ2-5; D unresolved. This CDR3 comprises 15 residues. The germline V and J ends were trimmed by 4 bases and 0 bases, with 12 bases remaining between them. Germline V lookup: CDR1 MGHDK, CDR2 SYGVNS. The CDR3 protein is CASSATTHYQETQYF. CDR3 in DNA: TGTGCCAGCAGTGCAACGACCCATTACCAAGAGACCCAGTACTTC.

A few counts support this clone. This chain joins TRBV9 and TRBJ2-7, with TRBD2 matching 10 bases. Germline CDR1 reads SGDLS; CDR2 reads YYNGEE. Trimming cost V 0 bases and J 6 bases; bases outside gene matches: 6. The CDR3 loop spans 15 amino acids. The CDR3 here is CASSVEREGLGEQYF. The CDR3, as DNA: TGTGCCAGCAGCGTAGAGCGGGAGGGCTTGGGCGAGCAGTACTTC.